Listed below are T cell receptor beta chains from one sample, sequenced in a study of T cells in Graves' hyperthyroidism and ophthalmopathy. TCRdb re-called the multiplex PCR reads with MiXCR, one entry per CDR3 protein. Of a few hundred thousand distinct CDR3 sequences detected, approximately 18% appear once; the ten largest clones hold 15% to 17%. Specimen: blood. These TCRs come from a woman between 40 and 50 years old with Graves' ophthalmopathy. The CDR3 runs from the conserved cysteine through the conserved F or W. A D gene is named only where the DNA matches it firmly.

j_call: TRBJ2-3; d_call: NA; v_call: TRBV11-2; cdr3_aa: CASSFGGGPTDTQYF
j_call: TRBJ2-7; d_call: NA; v_call: TRBV28; cdr3_aa: CASNQLARDPSSYEQYF
j_call: TRBJ2-2; d_call: NA; v_call: TRBV27; cdr3_aa: CASSSHRVWSDTGELFF
j_call: TRBJ2-7; d_call: NA; v_call: TRBV2; cdr3_aa: CASWTVSYEQYF
j_call: TRBJ1-3; d_call: NA; v_call: TRBV6-5; cdr3_aa: CASSYSENSGNTIYF
j_call: TRBJ2-5; d_call: NA; v_call: TRBV12-3/TRBV12-4; cdr3_aa: CASSYDLEETQYF
j_call: TRBJ2-2; d_call: NA; v_call: TRBV6-1; cdr3_aa: CASGPGTGELFF
j_call: TRBJ1-1; d_call: TRBD1; v_call: TRBV9; cdr3_aa: CASSSDRGLAFF
j_call: TRBJ2-2; d_call: NA; v_call: TRBV5-5; cdr3_aa: CASSLAVLVDTGELFF
j_call: TRBJ2-3; d_call: TRBD2; v_call: TRBV28; cdr3_aa: CASRRRLAGAETDTQYF
j_call: TRBJ2-7; d_call: TRBD1; v_call: TRBV6-1; cdr3_aa: CASSDGTEYSYEQYF
j_call: TRBJ2-7; d_call: NA; v_call: TRBV6-5; cdr3_aa: CATLDTLLYEQYF
j_call: TRBJ2-5; d_call: NA; v_call: TRBV20-1; cdr3_aa: CSARRGNNQETQYF
j_call: TRBJ2-4; d_call: TRBD1; v_call: TRBV28; cdr3_aa: CASRAQGAGSKNIQYF
j_call: TRBJ2-2; d_call: TRBD2; v_call: TRBV4-1; cdr3_aa: CASSQTPAGRSRTGELFF
j_call: TRBJ1-5; d_call: NA; v_call: TRBV6-1; cdr3_aa: CASSPGHFLSNQPQHF
j_call: TRBJ2-7; d_call: NA; v_call: TRBV11-2; cdr3_aa: CASSLGGVHEQYF
j_call: TRBJ1-1; d_call: NA; v_call: TRBV27; cdr3_aa: CASSLYRNTEAFF
j_call: NA; d_call: NA; v_call: TRBV10-3; cdr3_aa: CAIIRTDYEQFF
j_call: TRBJ2-3; d_call: TRBD2; v_call: TRBV4-1; cdr3_aa: CASSQIAGLADTQYF
j_call: TRBJ2-4; d_call: NA; v_call: TRBV6-5; cdr3_aa: CASSGTVTKNIQYF
j_call: TRBJ1-1; d_call: TRBD1; v_call: TRBV28; cdr3_aa: CASSLPQGVGEAFF
j_call: TRBJ1-2; d_call: NA; v_call: TRBV30; cdr3_aa: CAWALAGDGYTF
j_call: TRBJ1-6; d_call: NA; v_call: TRBV9; cdr3_aa: CASSVARGDNSPLHF
j_call: TRBJ1-1; d_call: NA; v_call: TRBV28; cdr3_aa: CASNRTPGSEAFF
j_call: TRBJ2-5; d_call: NA; v_call: TRBV30; cdr3_aa: CAWSVLGLETQYF
j_call: TRBJ1-2; d_call: NA; v_call: TRBV6-5; cdr3_aa: CASSYSGTESYGYTF
j_call: TRBJ1-2; d_call: NA; v_call: TRBV27; cdr3_aa: CASSLRGATGYGYTF
j_call: TRBJ1-2; d_call: NA; v_call: TRBV20-1; cdr3_aa: CSARDSGNYGYTF
j_call: TRBJ2-7; d_call: TRBD2; v_call: TRBV5-1; cdr3_aa: CASRPGLAGLYEQYF